The 22 T cell receptor beta chains below all came from one sample that was sequenced in a study of T cell responses to AZD1222 COVID-19 vaccine (dated by TCRdb to 2020 to 2023). The sample's time point label is to be understood as: baseline before first vaccination. Libraries were prepared through the immunoSEQ multiplex PCR assay. TCRdb provides this immuneACCESS table in a form limited to in-frame rearrangements. Some clones are lacking; in checked studies, under half of them reflect an unresolved V gene, and why the rest are absent is not known. The sample table contains about 150,000 clones; only one count was recorded for about nine tenths of them. 1.5% to 2% of the sample rests with the top ten. The material sequenced was peripheral blood, taken on day 0 of AZD1222 vaccination. These receptors were obtained from an adult in good health.

V usage is TRBV4-1 and J usage is TRBJ2-4; 10 nucleotides match TRBD2. Germline assignment: CDR1 MGHRA and CDR2 YSYEKL. The CDR3 has 20 amino acids. V shed 5 bases and J 0 bases; nucleotides not matched to a gene: 16. The CDR3 DNA sequence: TGCGCCAGCAGCTCCTCGAATCTAGCGGGAGTGGCGCTAGCCAAAAACATTCAGTACTTC. Its translation: CASSSSNLAGVALAKNIQYF.

This clone showed up just once. The chain uses TRBV14 and TRBJ1-2; unclear D gene. The CDR3 is made up of 12 amino acids. Germline lookup yields CDR1 SGHDN and CDR2 FVKESK. The ends were cut back, 11 bases at V and 4 bases at J, with 14 bases in the middle. The CDR3 loop is CASLGEIYGYTF. The CDR3 DNA reads as TGTGCCTCTCTCGGGGAAATCTATGGCTACACCTTC.

This chain uses TRBV15 with TRBJ2-1; the D gene is possibly TRBD1 (6 bases). This CDR3 is 14 amino acids long. Germline V lookup: CDR1 LNHNV, CDR2 YYDKDF (reference sequence). The V end was cut by 1 base, the J end by 7 bases, with 11 bases between. Here the CDR3 DNA reads TGTGCCACCAGCAGAGGGGGGCGGCAGAATGAGCAGTTCTTC. Translated, it gives CATSRGGRQNEQFF.

V gene TRBV7-6 combines with J gene TRBJ2-1; 11 bases line up with TRBD2. The CDR3 runs to 16 residues. In germline, CDR1 is SGHVS, CDR2 FNYEAQ. V lost 5 bases and J lost 1; bases outside the gene matches: 4. The CDR3 bases are TGTGCCAGCAGCCCAGTAGCGGGAGGGTCCTACAATGAGCAGTTCTTC. Translation gives CASSPVAGGSYNEQFF.

The J gene is TRBJ2-6, the V gene TRBV5-6, with a tentative D call TRBD2 (6 bases). Trimming took 1 base from V and 4 from J, leaving 12 bases between them. CDR1 is SGHDT and CDR2 is YYEEEE in the germline V gene. The CDR3 is 16 amino acids. The CDR3, as DNA: TGTGCCAGCAGCTTGTGGCGGGGTTCCGGGGCCAACGTCCTGACTTTC. It yields the protein CASSLWRGSGANVLTF.

The rearrangement joins TRBV19 to TRBJ1-6; D is unresolved. The CDR3 is made up of 14 amino acids. V lost 5 bases and J 4 bases, leaving 9 bases between the germline ends. Germline V lookup: CDR1 LNHDA, CDR2 SQIVND (reference sequence). CDR3 residues: CASSLSDYNSPLHF. The DNA for the CDR3 is TGTGCCAGTAGTTTGTCAGATTATAATTCACCCCTCCACTTT.

The V and J genes are TRBV29-1 and TRBJ2-1; D is ambiguous. Germline CDR1 and CDR2: SQVTM and ANQGSEA. This CDR3 spans 13 amino acids. Between the trimmed V and J ends, which lost 8 bases and 7 bases, there was a span of 18 bases. The CDR3 is CSPVESPGNEQFF. The CDR3 coding sequence is TGCAGCCCGGTGGAGTCCCCCGGGAATGAGCAGTTCTTC.

This chain links TRBV9 with TRBJ2-3; TRBD2 matches 7 bases. Germline V lookup: CDR1 SGDLS, CDR2 YYNGEE. The ends lost 7 bases at V and 0 bases at J; junction bases unmatched: 17. The length of the CDR3 is 18 residues. The CDR3 loop is CASSQGTGGPFSTDTQYF. The CDR3 DNA follows: TGTGCCAGCTCCCAAGGGACGGGAGGCCCTTTTAGCACAGATACGCAGTATTTT.

This sequence joins TRBV20-1 and TRBJ1-5; 9 bases fit TRBD1. Per the germline V gene, CDR1 is DFQATT and CDR2 is SNEGSKA (reference sequence). CDR3 length equals 14 residues. J lost 7 bases, V lost 3 bases, and 7 bases had no gene match. This CDR3 reads CSASRTGANQPQHF. CDR3 in DNA: TGCAGTGCTAGTAGGACAGGGGCTAACCAGCCCCAGCATTTT.

This clone was found once. The chain joins TRBV27 to TRBJ2-6; TRBD2 is a possible D gene (6 bases). Germline CDR1 is MNHEY and CDR2 is SMNVEV (reference sequence). There are 15 residues in the CDR3. V lost 6 bases, J lost 2 bases, and 11 bases lay in between. Here the CDR3 reads CASRSEGTGANVLTF. The CDR3 DNA reads TGTGCCAGCAGATCGGAGGGGACTGGGGCCAACGTCCTGACTTTC.

In the case of this clone: The junction departs from the called germline gene at one end, perhaps through a read error. The V call is TRBV5-4, the J call TRBJ2-7; 9 bases are shared with TRBD2. Germline V gene sequence: CDR1 SGHNT, CDR2 YYREEE (reference sequence). This CDR3 is built from 12 residues. For the CDR3, the DNA is TGTGCCAGCAGCTTATTTAGCGGGAGTGAAAGCTTC. This translates into CASSLFSGSESF.

This sequence joins TRBV7-8 and TRBJ1-4; 8 bases align to TRBD1. Per the germline V gene, CDR1 is SGHVS and CDR2 is FQNEAQ. The CDR3 consists of 16 residues. J lost 1 base, V lost 5 bases, and 6 bases had no gene match. CDR3: CASSPTGAGTNEKLFF. The CDR3 coding sequence is TGTGCCAGCAGCCCGACAGGGGCTGGAACTAATGAAAAACTGTTTTTT.

This clone was recorded once. J is TRBJ2-7 and V is TRBV28; D is unresolved. Per germline, CDR1 MDHEN and CDR2 SYDVKM. The CDR3 loop spans 14 amino acids. V lost 3 bases to trimming and J lost 2 bases, with 11 bases between them. Here the CDR3 DNA reads TGTGCCAGCAGTTTGGCCTGGACGACCTACGAGCAGTACTTC. Translation gives CASSLAWTTYEQYF. The full variable domain, rest sourced from reference TRBV28 and TRBJ2-7, is DVKVTQSSRYLVKRTGEKVFLECVQDMDHENMFWYRQDPGLGLRLIYFSYDVKMKEKGDIPEGYSVSREKKERFSLILESASTNQTSMYLCASSLAWTTYEQYFGPGTRLTVT.

This chain connects TRBV6-2 or TRBV6-3 to TRBJ2-1, with 8 bases identical to TRBD2. Germline-derived CDR1 and CDR2 are MNHEY and SVGEGT. The CDR3 contains 16 residues. J gave up 5 bases and V 2 bases, and 8 bases lay outside the gene matches. CDR3 residues: CASSYTGGGPHNEQFF. CDR3 DNA sequence: TGTGCCAGCAGTTACACCGGGGGGGGACCCCACAATGAGCAGTTCTTC.

The chain links TRBV7-3 to TRBJ2-2; TRBD2 agrees at 9 bases. Trimming at V came to 3 bases and at J to 6 bases, leaving 8 bases not matched to a gene. The CDR3 loop spans 16 amino acids. Germline V gene sequence: CDR1 SGHTA, CDR2 FQGTGA. This CDR3 reads CASSFRTSALPGELFF. DNA for the CDR3: TGTGCCAGCAGCTTCCGGACTAGCGCTCTTCCCGGGGAGCTGTTTTTT.

V is TRBV28 and J is TRBJ1-3; 8 nucleotides match TRBD1. In germline, CDR1 is MDHEN, CDR2 SYDVKM. V shed 7 bases, J shed 3 bases, and the junction held 5 bases outside the gene matches. The CDR3 consists of 14 residues. The CDR3 coding sequence is TGTGCCAGCATGCCACAGGGGGATGGAAACACCATATATTTT. As protein: CASMPQGDGNTIYF.

The chain couples TRBV5-6 to TRBJ1-2; D unclear. V was trimmed by 1 base and J by 2 bases, leaving 9 bases between them. CDR1 and CDR2 (germline): SGHDT, YYEEEE. The CDR3 runs to 14 residues. CDR3: CASSLRWRNYGYTF. The CDR3, as DNA: TGTGCCAGCAGCTTGAGGTGGCGGAACTATGGCTACACCTTC.

The rearrangement joins TRBV15 to TRBJ2-7; no firm D call. This CDR3 has 13 residues. V was pared by 4 bases and J by 0 bases, with 7 bases between. From germline, CDR1 is LNHNV and CDR2 YYDKDF (reference sequence). CDR3 DNA: TGTGCCACCAGCACCCCGTTCTCCTACGAGCAGTACTTC. Amino acids: CATSTPFSYEQYF.

The chain is built from TRBV25-1 and TRBJ2-7; TRBD1 or TRBD2 may be the D gene (5 bases each). Trimming removed 6 bases at V and 7 bases at J, with 19 bases between. CDR1 MGHDK and CDR2 SYGVNS come from the germline V gene. The CDR3 runs 14 residues. The CDR3 nucleotides read TGTGCCAGCAGGTCGAGCGGTACAGGTCGAGAGCAGTACTTC. This sequence encodes CASRSSGTGREQYF.

The chain employs TRBV5-5 and TRBJ1-3; a possible D gene is TRBD1 (5 bases). Trimming removed 0 bases at V and 0 bases at J, with 10 bases between. The germline CDR1 and CDR2 sequences are SGHKS and YYEKEE (reference sequence). This CDR3 has 16 residues. The CDR3, as DNA: TGTGCCAGCAGCTTGGCTGGTAGGGGCTCTGGAAACACCATATATTTT. Protein: CASSLAGRGSGNTIYF.

This sequence joins TRBV28 and TRBJ1-1; no firm D call. The CDR3 sequence is 12 residues long. V was pared by 7 bases and J by 1 base, with 7 bases between. Germline CDR1 reads MDHEN; CDR2 reads SYDVKM. CDR3 sequence reads: CASKYGNTEAFF. The CDR3 DNA follows: TGTGCCAGCAAGTACGGGAACACTGAAGCTTTCTTT.

This chain joins TRBV28 and TRBJ2-1, with TRBD1 identical over 7 bases. Trimming took 3 bases from V and 2 from J; bases not matched to a gene: 4. CDR1 is MDHEN and CDR2 is SYDVKM in the germline V gene. This CDR3 region has 15 residues. CDR3 bases: TGTGCCAGCAGTTTGACAGGGATGCCCTACAATGAGCAGTTCTTC. This gives the protein CASSLTGMPYNEQFF.